Sequencing of this T cell receptor (beta chain) was carried out in a study of blood T cell repertoires in COVID-19. Measured with immunoSEQ multiplex PCR; TCRdb has only the in-frame clones, and not every one. The sample yields 150,000 to 200,000 clones, around 81% seen once. Trimming took 1 base from V and 6 from J; bases not matched to a gene: 3. Germline CDR1 LGHDT, CDR2 YNNKEL (reference sequence). The CDR3 covers 14 residues. The gene calls are TRBV3-1 (or the pseudogene TRBV3-2) and TRBJ2-1, with 7 bases matching TRBD2. Sequencing input: peripheral blood. This TCR derives from a woman aged 80 or older with COVID-19, enrolled during active disease. The CDR3 reads CASSQVAGVNEQFF. CDR3 sequence (DNA): TGTGCCAGCAGCCAAGTCGCGGGGGTCAATGAGCAGTTCTTC.